This paragraph covers one TCR beta chain sequence. What it binds is unknown. This entry is derived from a study of T cells in Graves' hyperthyroidism and ophthalmopathy. Study information: At the time of initial diagnosis and before any treatment, peripheral blood was collected. Study outcomes and limitations: A model of 13 V-J features distinguished ophthalmopathy from stable hyperthyroidism.

Fresh peripheral blood, 8 to 10 ml, was the source of the PBMCs. RNA transcripts provided the source from which TCR beta CDR3 regions were amplified. HTBI primers were the set used in a first-round RT-PCR of the TCR CDR3. TCRdb processed the multiplex PCR reads anew with MiXCR; each CDR3 protein has one entry. The sample lists around 580,000 distinct CDR3 sequences, 16% occurring once. V lost 6 bases and J 5 bases, leaving 23 bases between the germline ends. Germline CDR1 reads KGHSH; CDR2 reads LQKENI. This CDR3 spans 17 amino acids. The sequenced material came from blood. The TCR was taken from a woman under 30 with Graves' hyperthyroidism. The chain recombines TRBV18 with TRBJ2-1; D not certain. The CDR3 DNA is TGTGCCAGCTCCCACGAAATTACGCGGCAGACCCACAATGAGCAGTTCTTC. Translating gives CASSHEITRQTHNEQFF.